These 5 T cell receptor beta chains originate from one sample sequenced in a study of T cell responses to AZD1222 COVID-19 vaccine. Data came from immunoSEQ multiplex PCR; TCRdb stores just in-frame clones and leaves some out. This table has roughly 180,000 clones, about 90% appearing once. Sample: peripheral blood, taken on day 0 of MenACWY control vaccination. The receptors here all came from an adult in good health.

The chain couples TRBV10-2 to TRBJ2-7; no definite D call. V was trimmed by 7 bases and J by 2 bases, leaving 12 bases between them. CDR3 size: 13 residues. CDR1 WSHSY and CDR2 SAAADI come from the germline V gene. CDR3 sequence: CASNQRQAYEQYF. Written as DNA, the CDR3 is TGCGCCAGCAACCAGCGACAAGCCTACGAGCAGTACTTC.

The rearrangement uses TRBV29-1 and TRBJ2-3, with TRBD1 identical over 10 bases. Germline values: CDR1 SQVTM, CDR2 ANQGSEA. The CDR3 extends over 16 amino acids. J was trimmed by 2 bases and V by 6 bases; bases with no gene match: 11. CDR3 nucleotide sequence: TGCAGCGTCGGCCCCCCCGGGACAGGGGACACAGATACGCAGTATTTT. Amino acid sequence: CSVGPPGTGDTDTQYF.

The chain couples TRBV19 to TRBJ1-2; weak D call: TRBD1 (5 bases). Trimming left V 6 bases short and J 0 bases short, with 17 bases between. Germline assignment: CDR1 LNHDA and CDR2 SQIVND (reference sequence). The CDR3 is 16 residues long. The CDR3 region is CASRTNRDGTNYGYTF. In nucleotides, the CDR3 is TGTGCCAGTAGGACCAATAGGGACGGCACTAACTATGGCTACACCTTC.

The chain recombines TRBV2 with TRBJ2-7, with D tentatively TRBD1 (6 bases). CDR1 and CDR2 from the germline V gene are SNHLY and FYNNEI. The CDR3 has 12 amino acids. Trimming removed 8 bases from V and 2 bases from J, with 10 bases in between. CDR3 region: CASAGDAYEQYF. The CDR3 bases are TGTGCCAGCGCAGGGGACGCCTACGAGCAGTACTTC. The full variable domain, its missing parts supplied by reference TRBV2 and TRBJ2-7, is EPEVTQTPSHQVTQMGQEVILRCVPISNHLYFYWYRQILGQKVEFLVSFYNNEISEKSEIFDDQFSVERPDGSNFTLKIRSTKLEDSAMYFCASAGDAYEQYFGPGTRLTVT.

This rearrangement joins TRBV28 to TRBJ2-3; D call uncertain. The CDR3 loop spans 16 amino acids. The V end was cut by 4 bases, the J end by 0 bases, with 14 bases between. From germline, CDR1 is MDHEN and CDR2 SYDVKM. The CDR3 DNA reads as TGTGCCAGCAGTTCCCCGACTCGGCCTAGCACAGATACGCAGTATTTT. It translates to CASSSPTRPSTDTQYF.